This T cell receptor beta chain was recovered during a study of metastatic and nonmetastatic thyroid tumors. Study information: Samples came from malignant and benign thyroid patients, and repertoires were compared across blood and tumor or nodule tissue.

Germline V gene sequence: CDR1 DFQATT, CDR2 SNEGSKA (reference sequence). V shed 3 bases and J shed 9 bases, with 12 bases lying between them. The CDR3 is made up of 12 amino acids. Notes on the study in general: Malignant tumors reportedly showed significantly higher TCR beta diversity than benign nodules in both blood and tumor.

No treatment had been given to any patient before thyroid surgery. TCRdb reanalyzed the PCR reads via MiXCR. The sample carries 20,000 to 30,000 clones, about an eighth recorded once. Comments on this clone: Its cognate antigen is unknown.

The sequencing input was blood. The J gene is TRBJ2-1, the V gene TRBV20-1; D is ambiguous. The TCR sequence derives from a female donor with papillary thyroid cancer or a benign thyroid nodule (not recorded which). Some clones in this sample may be carry-over from other donors' samples. The CDR3 bases are TGCAGTGCTAGTCCGTCCCTGGTTGAGCAGTTCTTC. This codes for CSASPSLVEQFF.